Presented here are 4 T cell receptor beta chains from one specimen sequenced in a study of OX40 agonist ivuxolimab in advanced cancers. Data came from immunoSEQ multiplex PCR; TCRdb stores just in-frame clones and leaves some out. The table includes some 17,000 clones, 75% to 90% detected once. Here the sequenced sample was CD4+ or CD8+ T cells sorted from blood, taken in a trial of the OX40 agonist ivuxolimab. The receptor source for this set is an adult with an advanced solid tumor such as melanoma, head and neck, liver or kidney cancer.

This clone was seen only once. V gene TRBV28 combines with J gene TRBJ1-1; D call uncertain. The CDR3 length is 13 residues. CDR1 and CDR2 from the germline V gene are MDHEN and SYDVKM. V was pared by 7 bases and J by 10 bases, with 19 bases between. The CDR3 nucleotides are TGTGCCAGCACCACGACCCGGACTGGGCCAGCTTTCTTT. Its protein product is CASTTTRTGPAFF.

The V call is TRBV5-1, the J call TRBJ1-3, with a possible D match to TRBD1 (6 bases). Trimming left V 5 bases short and J 2 bases short, with 14 bases between. The V gene's germline CDR1 is SGHRS and CDR2 YFSETQ. The CDR3 is 15 residues long. In DNA, the CDR3 is TGCGCCAGCAGTCCCATGGGGGCGGCTGGAAACACCATATATTTT. As protein: CASSPMGAAGNTIYF.

The chain links TRBV7-6 to TRBJ2-7; 8 bases line up with TRBD2. The trim removed 3 bases at V and 6 bases at J, leaving 4 bases unmatched. Per germline, CDR1 SGHVS and CDR2 FNYEAQ. This CDR3 comprises 13 residues. The CDR3 bases are TGTGCCAGCAGCTTCGGGACTAGTCGCGAGCAGTACTTC. This codes for CASSFGTSREQYF.

The chain is built from TRBV28 and TRBJ2-7; 8 bases align to TRBD1. Trimming at V came to 3 bases and at J to 9 bases, leaving 13 bases not matched to a gene. Germline loops: CDR1 MDHEN, CDR2 SYDVKM. The CDR3 consists of 15 residues. The CDR3 DNA reads as TGTGCCAGCAGTTTCCCCCCCGGGACAGGCGGGTGGCAGTACTTC. This gives the protein CASSFPPGTGGWQYF.